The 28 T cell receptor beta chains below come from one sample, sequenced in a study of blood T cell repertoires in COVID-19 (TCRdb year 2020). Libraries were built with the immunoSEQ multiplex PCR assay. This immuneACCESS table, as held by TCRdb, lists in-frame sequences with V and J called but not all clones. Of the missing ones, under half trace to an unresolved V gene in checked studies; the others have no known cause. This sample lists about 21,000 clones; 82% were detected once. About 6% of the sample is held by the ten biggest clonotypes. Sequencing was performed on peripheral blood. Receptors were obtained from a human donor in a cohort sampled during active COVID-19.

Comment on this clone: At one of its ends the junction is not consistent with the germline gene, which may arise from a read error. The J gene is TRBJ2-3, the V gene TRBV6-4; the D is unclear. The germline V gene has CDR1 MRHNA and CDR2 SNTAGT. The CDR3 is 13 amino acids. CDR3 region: CASSDSSIDTQYF. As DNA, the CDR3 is TGTGCCAGCAGTGACTCGAGCATAGATACGCAGTATTTT.

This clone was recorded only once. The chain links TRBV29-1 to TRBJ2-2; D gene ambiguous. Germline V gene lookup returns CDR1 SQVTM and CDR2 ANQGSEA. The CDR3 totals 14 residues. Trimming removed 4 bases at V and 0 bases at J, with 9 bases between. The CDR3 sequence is CSVGGAANTGELFF. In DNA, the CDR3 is TGCAGCGTTGGTGGAGCCGCGAACACCGGGGAGCTGTTTTTT.

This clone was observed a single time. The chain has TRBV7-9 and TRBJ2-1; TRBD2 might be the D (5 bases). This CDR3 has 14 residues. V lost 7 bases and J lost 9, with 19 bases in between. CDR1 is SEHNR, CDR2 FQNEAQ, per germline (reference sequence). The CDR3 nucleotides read TGTGCCAGCACCCCGTCCGGCGGAGGATCTGAGCAGTTCTTC. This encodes CASTPSGGGSEQFF.

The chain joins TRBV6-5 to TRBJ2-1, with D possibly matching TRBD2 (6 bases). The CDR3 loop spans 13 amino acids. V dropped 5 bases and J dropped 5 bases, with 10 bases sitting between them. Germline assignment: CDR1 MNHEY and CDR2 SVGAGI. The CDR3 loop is CASSRREHNEQFF. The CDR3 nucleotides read TGTGCCAGCAGTCGCCGGGAGCACAATGAGCAGTTCTTC.

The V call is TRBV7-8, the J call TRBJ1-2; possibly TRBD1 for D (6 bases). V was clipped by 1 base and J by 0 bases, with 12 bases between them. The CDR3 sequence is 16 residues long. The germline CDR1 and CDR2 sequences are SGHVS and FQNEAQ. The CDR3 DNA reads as TGTGCCAGCAGCTTAGGCCCAGGGGTAGCTAACTATGGCTACACCTTC. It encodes CASSLGPGVANYGYTF.

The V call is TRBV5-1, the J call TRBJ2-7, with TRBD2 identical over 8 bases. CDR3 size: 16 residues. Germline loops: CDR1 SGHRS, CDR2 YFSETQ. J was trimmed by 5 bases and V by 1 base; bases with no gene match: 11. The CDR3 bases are TGCGCCAGCAGCTTGCCAACGGGAGGGCCTAACGACGAGCAGTACTTC. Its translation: CASSLPTGGPNDEQYF.

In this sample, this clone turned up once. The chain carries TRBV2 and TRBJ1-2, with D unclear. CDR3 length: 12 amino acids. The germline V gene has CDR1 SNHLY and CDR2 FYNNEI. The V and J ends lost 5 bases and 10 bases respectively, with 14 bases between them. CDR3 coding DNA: TGTGCCAGCAGTCCCGGTTTGCAGGACTACACCTTC. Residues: CASSPGLQDYTF.

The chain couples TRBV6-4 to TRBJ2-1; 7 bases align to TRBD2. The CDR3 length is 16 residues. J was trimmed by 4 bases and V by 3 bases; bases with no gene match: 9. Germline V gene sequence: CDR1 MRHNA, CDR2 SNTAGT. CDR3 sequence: CASSESGASGYNEQFF. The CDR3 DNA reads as TGTGCCAGCAGTGAAAGTGGGGCTAGCGGATACAATGAGCAGTTCTTC.

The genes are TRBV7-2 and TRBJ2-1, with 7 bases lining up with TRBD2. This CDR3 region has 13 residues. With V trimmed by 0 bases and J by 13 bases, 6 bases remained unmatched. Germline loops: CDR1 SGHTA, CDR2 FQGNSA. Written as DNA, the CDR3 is TGTGCCAGCAGCTTAGCTATAGGGACTATTCAGTTCTTC. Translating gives CASSLAIGTIQFF.

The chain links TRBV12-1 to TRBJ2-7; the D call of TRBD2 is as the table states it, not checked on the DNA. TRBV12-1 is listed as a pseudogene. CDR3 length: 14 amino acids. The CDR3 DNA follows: TGTGCCAGCAGCGCTGCGAGCGGGGCGTACGAGCAGTACTTC. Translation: CASSAASGAYEQYF.

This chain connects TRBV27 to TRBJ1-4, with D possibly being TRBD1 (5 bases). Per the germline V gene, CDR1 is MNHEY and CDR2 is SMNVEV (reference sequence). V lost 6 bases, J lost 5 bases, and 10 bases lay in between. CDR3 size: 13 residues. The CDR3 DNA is TGTGCCAGCAGGACAGACCTAAATGAAAAACTGTTTTTT. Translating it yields CASRTDLNEKLFF.

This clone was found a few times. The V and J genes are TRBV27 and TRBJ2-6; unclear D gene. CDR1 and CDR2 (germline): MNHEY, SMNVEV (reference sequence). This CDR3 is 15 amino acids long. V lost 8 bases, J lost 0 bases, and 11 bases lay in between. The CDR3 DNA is TGTGCCAGCCAAAGTCTCGGCTCTGGGGCCAACGTCCTGACTTTC. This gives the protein CASQSLGSGANVLTF.

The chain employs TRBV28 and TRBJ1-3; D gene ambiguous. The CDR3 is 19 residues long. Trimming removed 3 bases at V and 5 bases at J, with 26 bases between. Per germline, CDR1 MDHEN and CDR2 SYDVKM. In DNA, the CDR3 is TGTGCCAGCAGTTTCCTAACTCCGGACGGACTCACGAATCGAAACACCATATATTTT. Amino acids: CASSFLTPDGLTNRNTIYF.

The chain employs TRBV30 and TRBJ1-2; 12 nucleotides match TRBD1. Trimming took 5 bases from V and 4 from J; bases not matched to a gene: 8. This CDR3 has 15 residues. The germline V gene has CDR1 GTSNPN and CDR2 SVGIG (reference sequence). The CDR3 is CAWDAVGQGAYGYTF. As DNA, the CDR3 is TGTGCCTGGGACGCCGTGGGACAGGGGGCCTATGGCTACACCTTC.

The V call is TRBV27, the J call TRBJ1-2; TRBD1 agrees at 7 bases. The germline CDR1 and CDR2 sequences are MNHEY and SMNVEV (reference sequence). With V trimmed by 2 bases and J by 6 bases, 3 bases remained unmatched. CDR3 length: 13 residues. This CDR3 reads CASSLRGQDGYTF. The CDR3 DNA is TGTGCCAGCAGTTTAAGGGGGCAAGATGGCTACACCTTC.

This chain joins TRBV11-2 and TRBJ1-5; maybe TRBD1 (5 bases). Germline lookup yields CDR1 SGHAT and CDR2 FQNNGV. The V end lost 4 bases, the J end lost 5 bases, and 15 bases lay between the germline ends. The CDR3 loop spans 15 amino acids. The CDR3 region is CASSSEAGFHQPQHF. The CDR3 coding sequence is TGTGCCAGCAGCTCAGAGGCAGGGTTTCATCAGCCCCAGCATTTT.

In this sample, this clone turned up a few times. The CDR3 loop reads CASSLAPDRGYSGYTF. The CDR3 DNA follows: TGCGCCAGCAGCTTGGCCCCTGACAGGGGGTACAGTGGCTACACCTTC. The chain is built from TRBV5-1 and TRBJ1-2; TRBD1 matches 9 bases. CDR3 length: 16 amino acids. Germline CDR1 is SGHRS and CDR2 is YFSETQ. V trimming: 0 bases; J trimming: 7 bases; junction bases outside the gene matches: 10.

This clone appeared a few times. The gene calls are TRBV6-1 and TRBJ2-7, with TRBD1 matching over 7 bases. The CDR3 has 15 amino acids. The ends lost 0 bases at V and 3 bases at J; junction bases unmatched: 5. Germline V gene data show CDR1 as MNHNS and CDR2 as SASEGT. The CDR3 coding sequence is TGTGCCAGCAGTGAAGCCGACAGGGTTAACTACGAGCAGTACTTC. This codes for CASSEADRVNYEQYF.

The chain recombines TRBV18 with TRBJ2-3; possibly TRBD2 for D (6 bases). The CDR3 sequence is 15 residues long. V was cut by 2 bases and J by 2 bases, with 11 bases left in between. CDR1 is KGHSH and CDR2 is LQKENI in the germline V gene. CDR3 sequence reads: CASSPLGGSTDTQYF. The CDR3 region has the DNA TGTGCCAGCTCACCATTGGGGGGTTCCACAGATACGCAGTATTTT. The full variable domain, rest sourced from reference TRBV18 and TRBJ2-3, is NAGVMQNPRHLVRRRGQEARLRCSPMKGHSHVYWYRQLPEEGLKFMVYLQKENIIDESGMPKERFSAEFPKEGPSILRIQQVVRGDSAAYFCASSPLGGSTDTQYFGPGTRLTVL.

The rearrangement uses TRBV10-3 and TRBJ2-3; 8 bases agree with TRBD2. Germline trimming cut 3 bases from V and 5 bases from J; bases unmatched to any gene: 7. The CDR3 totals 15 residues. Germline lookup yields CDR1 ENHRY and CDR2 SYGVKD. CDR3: CAISDIAGRGDTQYF. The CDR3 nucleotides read TGTGCCATCAGTGATATAGCGGGACGCGGAGATACGCAGTATTTT.

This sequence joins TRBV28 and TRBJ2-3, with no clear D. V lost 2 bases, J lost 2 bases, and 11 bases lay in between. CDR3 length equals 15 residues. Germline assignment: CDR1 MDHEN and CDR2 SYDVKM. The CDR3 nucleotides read TGTGCCAGCAGTTTAAGTGCGGCCTCCACAGATACGCAGTATTTT. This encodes CASSLSAASTDTQYF.

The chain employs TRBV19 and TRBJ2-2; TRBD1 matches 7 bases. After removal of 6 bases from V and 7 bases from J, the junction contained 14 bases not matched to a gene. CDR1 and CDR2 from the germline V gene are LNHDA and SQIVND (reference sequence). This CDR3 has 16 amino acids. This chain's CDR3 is CASSPTQDRHDGELFF. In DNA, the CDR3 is TGTGCCAGTAGCCCAACCCAGGACAGGCATGACGGGGAGCTGTTTTTT.

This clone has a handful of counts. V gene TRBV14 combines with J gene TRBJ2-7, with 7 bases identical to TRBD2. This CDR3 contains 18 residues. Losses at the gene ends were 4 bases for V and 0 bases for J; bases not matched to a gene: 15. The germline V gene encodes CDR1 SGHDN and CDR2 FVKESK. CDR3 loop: CASSLTLALAESSYEQYF. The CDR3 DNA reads TGTGCCAGCAGCCTAACCCTGGCCCTAGCGGAAAGCTCCTACGAGCAGTACTTC.

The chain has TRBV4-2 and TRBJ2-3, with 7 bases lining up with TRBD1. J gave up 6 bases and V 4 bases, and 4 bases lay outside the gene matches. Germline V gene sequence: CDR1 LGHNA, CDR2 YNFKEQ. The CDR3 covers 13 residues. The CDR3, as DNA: TGTGCCAGCAGCCTGGACAGGCTGGATACGCAGTATTTT. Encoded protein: CASSLDRLDTQYF.

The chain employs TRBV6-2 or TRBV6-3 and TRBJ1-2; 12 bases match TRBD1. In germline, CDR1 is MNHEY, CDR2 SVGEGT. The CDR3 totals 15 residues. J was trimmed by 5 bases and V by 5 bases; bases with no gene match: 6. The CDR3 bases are TGTGCCAGCAGTCCCGGGACAGGGGGCGATTATGGCTACACCTTC. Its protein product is CASSPGTGGDYGYTF.

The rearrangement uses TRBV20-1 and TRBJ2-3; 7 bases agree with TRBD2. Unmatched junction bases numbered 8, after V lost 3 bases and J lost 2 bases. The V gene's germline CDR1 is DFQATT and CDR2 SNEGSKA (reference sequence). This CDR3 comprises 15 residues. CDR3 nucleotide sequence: TGCAGTGCTAGTCTCCAGCGGGGAACCACAGATACGCAGTATTTT. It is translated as CSASLQRGTTDTQYF.

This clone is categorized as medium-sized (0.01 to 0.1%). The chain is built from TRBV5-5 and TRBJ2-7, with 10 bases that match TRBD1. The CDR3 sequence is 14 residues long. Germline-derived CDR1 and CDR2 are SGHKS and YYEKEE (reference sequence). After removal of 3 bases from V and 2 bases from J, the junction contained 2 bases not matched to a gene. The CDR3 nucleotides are TGTGCCAGCAGCTGGGACAGGGGAACCTACGAGCAGTACTTC. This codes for CASSWDRGTYEQYF. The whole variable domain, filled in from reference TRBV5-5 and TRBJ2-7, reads DAGVTQSPTHLIKTRGQQVTLRCSPISGHKSVSWYQQVLGQGPQFIFQYYEKEERGRGNFPDRFSARQFPNYSSELNVNALLLGDSALYLCASSWDRGTYEQYFGPGTRLTVT.

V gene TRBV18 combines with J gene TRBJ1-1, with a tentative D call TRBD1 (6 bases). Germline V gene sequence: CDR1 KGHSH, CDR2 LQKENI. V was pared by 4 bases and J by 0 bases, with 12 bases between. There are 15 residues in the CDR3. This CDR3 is CASSLRRDMNTEAFF. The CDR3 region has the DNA TGTGCCAGCTCACTACGCCGGGACATGAACACTGAAGCTTTCTTT.